This entry concerns a single TCR beta chain. Germline CDR1 is SGHTA and CDR2 is FQGNSA. Trimming pared 1 base from V and 6 bases from J, leaving 25 bases between. The CDR3 totals 18 residues. Methods used by the authors: Researchers report that nucleated cell counts were estimated from reference gene primer amplification. The assay was immunoSEQ multiplex PCR, and TCRdb's table has in-frame clones only and misses some. V, J and clone size are those of that table, while D and trimming were read from the DNA. The sample lists about 64,000 clones; roughly 80% were seen once. The data stem from a study of blood T cell repertoires in COVID-19. Study information: The study drew acute and convalescent COVID-19 samples from the United States, Italy and Spain. Sources were T cells, B-cell-depleted T cells, or PBMCs; the material itself was cDNA or gDNA.

What was sequenced was peripheral blood. The J gene is TRBJ2-7, the V gene TRBV7-2; tentatively, D is TRBD2 (5 bases). The TCR originated in a human donor in a cohort sampled during active COVID-19. The CDR3 DNA follows: TGTGCCAGCAGCTTAGTACGAATTTTTGTGGGAGTATCCGGCGAGCAGTACTTC. Its protein is CASSLVRIFVGVSGEQYF.